This T cell receptor beta chain stems from a study of blood T cell repertoires in COVID-19. In the authors' workflow: Estimated nucleated cell counts came from reference gene primer amplification. Sequencing used immunoSEQ multiplex PCR; TCRdb keeps in-frame clones, though not all of them. The V and J calls and the clone size are those of that table, but D and trimming were determined from the DNA. The sample shows 410,000 or so clones, around nine tenths of them seen only once. Seattle patients were enrolled during active infection and followed longitudinally. Germline-derived CDR1 and CDR2 are MNHEY and SVGAGI. Trimming shortened V by 0 bases and J by 12 bases, and 15 bases separated the two germline ends. CDR3 size: 14 residues.

This chain uses TRBV6-5 with TRBJ2-4, with D possibly TRBD1 on 6 matching bases. Material: peripheral blood. This clonotype was obtained from a woman in her thirties or forties with COVID-19, enrolled during active disease. CDR3 in amino acids: CASSYSMGPRGQYF. CDR3 bases: TGTGCCAGCAGTTACTCGATGGGCCCCAGGGGTCAGTACTTC.